The clone carrying this T cell receptor beta chain showed up just a few times. As yet, its antigen is unknown. At the Johns Hopkins FTIC core, DNA taken from cultured CD4+ T cells was sequenced by way of the Oncomine TCR Beta short-read assay. TCRdb reprocessed the PCR reads with MiXCR, giving one entry per CDR3 protein. This sample has 15,000 to 25,000 distinct CDR3 sequences, with about two fifths found just once. Germline assignment: CDR1 MNHEY and CDR2 SVGAGI. The CDR3 loop spans 19 amino acids. V lost 2 bases and J 0 bases, leaving 20 bases between the germline ends. The treatment is: approximately 11-day PBMC culture with coronavirus spike peptide pools or control peptides (ViraFEST assay). These data come from a study of vaccination and CD4 T cells after COVID-19.

The TCR originated in a human donor with COVID-19. Sequenced sample: cultured CD4+ T cells from blood. The chain combines TRBV6-5 with TRBJ1-3; weak D call: TRBD1 (6 bases). The CDR3 bases are TGTGCCAGCAGTTACACCGCGATGAGGGGGGGTCTCTCTGGAAACACCATATATTTT. This gives the protein CASSYTAMRGGLSGNTIYF.